Listed here is a single T cell receptor beta chain. Individuals aged about 18 to 90 years were recruited from fewer than 25 US areas. Within 2 weeks of study entry, exposed participants had contacted a PCR-confirmed or clinician-diagnosed COVID-19 case. Per the original data handling: Cell counts per sample came from amplifying reference gene primers. TCRdb keeps only in-frame clones here, not all; method: immunoSEQ multiplex PCR. V, J and clone size are taken as reported in that table, and D and trimming were inferred from the DNA itself. This table has about 300,000 clones, over 85% appearing once. This CDR3 contains 15 residues. J lost 3 bases, V lost 7 bases, and 8 bases had no gene match. CDR1 SEHNR and CDR2 FQNEAQ come from the germline V gene (reference sequence). The data stem from a study of blood T cell repertoires in COVID-19. Study details: There were acute and convalescent COVID-19 samples, and they came from the United States, Italy and Spain.

This TCR derives from a woman in her fifties or sixties who had been exposed to COVID-19. The material sequenced was PBMCs or T cells enriched from blood (not recorded which). The chain has TRBV7-9 and TRBJ2-1; 8 nucleotides match TRBD1. The CDR3 sequence: CASTLPGGNYNEQFF. In DNA form, the CDR3 reads TGTGCCAGCACCCTTCCAGGGGGCAACTACAATGAGCAGTTCTTC.